Shown below are 6 T cell receptor beta chains from a single sample sequenced in a study of blood T cell repertoires in COVID-19 (dated by TCRdb to about 2020). The protocol used for the library was the immunoSEQ multiplex PCR assay. TCRdb provides this immuneACCESS table in a form limited to in-frame rearrangements. Some clones are lacking; in checked studies, under half of them reflect an unresolved V gene, and why the rest are absent is not known. Across this sample there are approximately 280,000 clones, with about 86% seen only once. The biggest ten clones account for around 2.1% of the sample. Sequencing was performed on peripheral blood. These receptors all stem from a woman aged 25 to 39 who had recovered from COVID-19.

The gene calls are TRBV30 and TRBJ1-4; 8 bases align to TRBD1. The J segment lost 7 bases and the V segment lost 5 bases, leaving 0 bases of the junction unmatched. Germline CDR1 and CDR2: GTSNPN and SVGIG (reference sequence). The CDR3 is made up of 11 amino acids. The CDR3 coding sequence is TGTGCCTGGGGGACAGGTGAAAAACTGTTTTTT. This gives the protein CAWGTGEKLFF.

The chain uses TRBV6-1 and TRBJ1-2, with 7 bases identical to TRBD1. The CDR3 contains 14 residues. The germline V gene encodes CDR1 MNHNS and CDR2 SASEGT. The J segment lost 2 bases and the V segment lost 3 bases, leaving 3 bases of the junction unmatched. CDR3 amino acids: CASSERQGNYGYTF. The CDR3 DNA reads TGTGCCAGCAGTGAGAGACAGGGAAACTATGGCTACACCTTC.

The chain recombines TRBV29-1 with TRBJ1-1; 7 nucleotides match TRBD1. Losses at the gene ends were 7 bases for V and 3 bases for J; bases not matched to a gene: 5. The CDR3 runs 12 residues. Germline values: CDR1 SQVTM, CDR2 ANQGSEA. The CDR3 region has the DNA TGCAGCGCAGGGGGAGGGGACACTGAAGCTTTCTTT. Translation gives CSAGGGDTEAFF.

The rearrangement links TRBV14 to TRBJ2-7; TRBD2 might be the D (6 bases). CDR1 and CDR2 from the germline V gene are SGHDN and FVKESK. V was trimmed by 0 bases and J by 3 bases, leaving 12 bases between them. This CDR3 spans 15 amino acids. CDR3 nucleotides: TGTGCCAGCAGCCAAGATCGGGACTCCCACTACGAGCAGTACTTC. Its protein is CASSQDRDSHYEQYF.

The genes are TRBV6-2 or TRBV6-3 and TRBJ2-3; a possible D gene is TRBD2 (6 bases). This CDR3 contains 16 residues. Germline values: CDR1 MNHEY, CDR2 SVGEGT. The V end was cut by 6 bases, the J end by 0 bases, with 16 bases between. The CDR3 coding sequence is TGTGCCAGCAGCCCCCTGGGCGGGACTAGCACAGATACGCAGTATTTT. Amino acid sequence: CASSPLGGTSTDTQYF.

This clone has more than one count but fewer than ten. The chain joins TRBV10-2 to TRBJ2-3; perhaps TRBD1 as D (5 bases). Germline lookup yields CDR1 WSHSY and CDR2 SAAADI. Between the trimmed V and J ends, which lost 10 bases and 1 base, there was a span of 18 bases. The CDR3 contains 15 residues. CDR3 bases: TGCGCCACTGGGGCCAGAGCCTGGGGCACAGATACGCAGTATTTT. This translates into CATGARAWGTDTQYF.